Listed below are T cell receptor beta chains from one sample, sequenced in a study of T cell responses to AZD1222 COVID-19 vaccine. This table comes from immunoSEQ multiplex PCR, and its TCRdb copy is limited to in-frame clones, with some not included. The sample holds more than 90,000 clones, 85% to 90% seen once. The input for sequencing was peripheral blood, taken 28 days after the second AZD1222 dose. Receptor source: an adult who received the AZD1222 COVID-19 vaccine. Both conserved end residues are trimmed from each CDR3.

>TRBV28|TRBJ1-4
ASSPREKLF
>TRBV12-3/TRBV12-4|TRBJ1-5
ASSLERQPQH
>TRBV28|TRBJ1-4
ASRGRVGEKLF
>TRBV29-1|TRBJ2-7
SVARVSFVEQY
>TRBV12-3/TRBV12-4|TRBJ2-7
ASSHRASYEQY
>TRBV7-2|TRBJ1-3
ASTPLLGGSAGNTIY
>TRBV5-1|TRBJ1-1
ASSLGAGNTEAF
>TRBV7-9|TRBJ2-1
ASSTGQGSVNEQF
>TRBV10-3|TRBJ2-5
AISKTQETQY
>TRBV6-6|TRBJ1-2
ASSSRDRDLYGYT
>TRBV4-3|TRBJ1-6
ASSQDLASAGSPLH
>TRBV6-5|TRBJ2-7
ASSLTGNPYEQY
>TRBV7-3|TRBJ2-5
ASSLVAGFQETQY
>TRBV7-6|TRBJ2-1
ASSLGPSGGADEQF
>TRBV7-3|TRBJ1-2
ASSLLGTGSGYT
>TRBV6-1|TRBJ2-7
ASSESAGSSYEQY
>TRBV28|TRBJ1-1
ASSTGTGSMNTEAF
>TRBV7-2|TRBJ2-3
ASSQGTSGHTDTQY
>TRBV24-1|TRBJ1-2
ATSDLKGNGYT
>TRBV13|TRBJ2-7
ASSQLGYEQY
>TRBV9|TRBJ2-1
ASSVGEEQF
>TRBV2|TRBJ1-4
ASNRQTNEKLF
>TRBV7-2|TRBJ2-1
ASSLWGTSGVDYNEQF
>TRBV11-3|TRBJ2-1
ASSPRGTGAEQF
>TRBV9|TRBJ1-2
ASSVVAGAGPNYGYT
>TRBV28|TRBJ1-5
ASTLHGGGINQPQH
>TRBV4-1|TRBJ2-5
ASSQVRLAGDQETQY
>TRBV7-3|TRBJ2-1
ASSTTGLAGFREQF
>TRBV3-1/TRBV3-2|TRBJ1-4
APAVERGEKLF
>TRBV11-1|TRBJ2-5
ASSLQGARGETQY
>TRBV4-2|TRBJ2-2
ASSQVLAGAGELF
>TRBV19|TRBJ1-5
ASSITPWAGDSNQPQH
>TRBV7-8|TRBJ1-2
ASTPDWGNGYT
>TRBV30|TRBJ2-7
AWSRRGGSYEQY
>TRBV7-9|TRBJ2-1
ASSAGLAGGGSLYNEQF
>TRBV25-1|TRBJ2-1
ASSSIGTFYNEQF
>TRBV11-2|TRBJ1-1
ASSLGRGNTEAF
>TRBV25-1|TRBJ2-1
ASSERHNEQF
>TRBV28|TRBJ2-1
ASSLGAPRSSYNEQF
>TRBV4-3|TRBJ2-7
ASSQGGLSGPDEQY
>TRBV2|TRBJ1-4
ASSGGGRINEKLF
>TRBV6-5|TRBJ2-1
ASSYLAGGGEQF
>TRBV2|TRBJ2-1
ASSEAADGGGDYNEQF
>TRBV27|TRBJ2-7
ASSYRDRRYEQY
>TRBV30|TRBJ2-7
AWRRTGKGYEQY
>TRBV9|TRBJ2-1
ASSSGTSVGNEQF
>TRBV7-2|TRBJ2-3
ASSLRLAGGLTDTQY
>TRBV7-9|TRBJ1-2
ASSTQGTANGYT
>TRBV5-1|TRBJ1-4
ASSLVAATNEKLF
>TRBV2|TRBJ2-7
ASSEKDRDHEQY
>TRBV6-5|TRBJ1-1
ASSTFRDTEAF
>TRBV12-5|TRBJ2-1
ASGLVRKWEQF
>TRBV2|TRBJ1-6
ASSEPQGRSPLH
>TRBV9|TRBJ2-3
ASSVSWRRPDTQY
>TRBV4-2|TRBJ2-7
ASSQVAGGTTTYEQY
>TRBV7-3|TRBJ2-3
ASSWGGRGTDTQY
>TRBV18|TRBJ2-3
ASSPGDTQY